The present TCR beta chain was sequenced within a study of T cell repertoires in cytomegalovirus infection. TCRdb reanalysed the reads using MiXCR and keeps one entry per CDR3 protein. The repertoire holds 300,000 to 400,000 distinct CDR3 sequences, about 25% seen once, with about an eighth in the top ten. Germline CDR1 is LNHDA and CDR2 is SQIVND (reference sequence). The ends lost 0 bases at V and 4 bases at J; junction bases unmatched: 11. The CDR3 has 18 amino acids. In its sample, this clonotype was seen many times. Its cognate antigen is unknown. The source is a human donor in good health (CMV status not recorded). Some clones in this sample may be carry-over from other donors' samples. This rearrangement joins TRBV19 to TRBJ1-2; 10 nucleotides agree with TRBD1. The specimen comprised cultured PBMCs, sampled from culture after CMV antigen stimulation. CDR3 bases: TGTGCCAGTAGTATAGATTCGAACCCGGGACAGGGGAGCTATGGCTACACCTTC. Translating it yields CASSIDSNPGQGSYGYTF.